This T cell receptor (beta chain) was documented in a study of CD8+CD57+ T cells in acquired aplastic anemia. Study at large: Sorted cells (CD4+ and CD8+) yielded DNA amounts that averaged roughly 3 ug. CD4+ cell libraries from healthy donors averaged about 10.8 million reads.

Points on this clonotype: Its antigen remains unidentified.

The study's findings and limits: In CD8+ cells, Simpson's diversity showed no significant difference between patients and controls.

The germline gives CDR1 SGDLS, CDR2 YYNGEE. V shed 0 bases and J 9 bases; nucleotides not matched to a gene: 6. The CDR3 spans 15 residues. Profiles of TCR beta VDJ and CDR3 were generated from a genomic DNA template. One entry per CDR3 protein, called by TCRdb with MiXCR from the reads. The sample shows some 200,000 distinct CDR3 sequences, roughly 33% of them seen only once. The chain is built from TRBV9 and TRBJ1-6; the match to TRBD1 covers 7 bases. The specimen sequenced was sorted CD4+, CD8+, or CD8+CD57+ T cells (not recorded which) from PBMCs. The clonotype comes from a human donor in good health, serving as a control. For the CDR3, the DNA is TGTGCCAGCAGCGTAGATGGGGACAGCGGTTCACCCCTCCACTTT. It yields the protein CASSVDGDSGSPLHF. The full variable domain, in which reference TRBV9 and TRBJ1-6 provide the parts outside the CDR3, is DSGVTQTPKHLITATGQRVTLRCSPRSGDLSVYWYQQSLDQGLQFLIQYYNGEERAKGNILERFSAQQFPDLHSELNLSSLELGDSALYFCASSVDGDSGSPLHFGNGTRLTVT.